A single sample gave rise to the 25 T cell receptor beta chains below, sequenced in a study of T cells in women clearing cervical HPV infection. TCRdb's table, derived via immunoSEQ multiplex PCR, lists solely in-frame clones and lacks some. The sample has 30,000 to 45,000 clones; the top ten hold approximately 6.8%. Sequencing was performed on blood buffy coat. These TCRs come from a woman between 18 and 69 years old with a cervical HPV16 infection that either progressed to CIN3+ or cleared (not recorded which).

In the case of this clone: Read sequence stops 3 residues before the CDR3 end, and the germline J gene provides the missing end. V is TRBV4-1 and J is TRBJ1-2; unclear D gene. Germline values: CDR1 MGHRA, CDR2 YSYEKL. V lost 0 bases and J lost 3, with 11 bases in between. The CDR3 has 15 amino acids. CDR3 DNA (partial): TGCGCCAGCAGCCAAGAGTCTATACCGGACTATGGC. Protein: CASSQESIPDYG. The whole CDR3 protein reads CASSQESIPDYGYTF.

In regard to this clone: The read stops 3 residues short of the end of the CDR3; the missing end is completed from the germline J gene. The V gene is TRBV12-3 or TRBV12-4, the J gene TRBJ2-7, with a possible D match to TRBD2 (7 bases). This CDR3 has 14 amino acids. V lost 6 bases and J 6 bases, leaving 18 bases between the germline ends. CDR3 loop: CASSLGGGVIEQYF. The CDR3 DNA, read in part, is TGTGCCAGCAGCCTCGGAGGGGGGGTCATCGAG.

Turning to this clone: Coverage ceases 3 residues before the CDR3 finishes, and the germline J gene fills in the end. This rearrangement joins TRBV18 to TRBJ2-5, with 8 bases aligning to TRBD1. The V and J ends lost 5 bases and 5 bases, in that order; junction bases with no gene match: 10. Germline CDR1 KGHSH, CDR2 LQKENI. The length of the CDR3 is 15 residues. CDR3: CASSSTGGRGETQYF. The CDR3 bases that were read are TGTGCCAGCTCATCCACAGGGGGACGCGGCGAGACC.

To note about this clone: The CDR3 end is not reached by the read, which stops 3 residues before it; the germline J gene fills it in. The V gene is TRBV2, the J gene TRBJ1-4; no definite D call. This CDR3 region has 14 residues. Per the germline V gene, CDR1 is SNHLY and CDR2 is FYNNEI. This chain's CDR3 is CASKAGQALSPLFF. The part of the CDR3 DNA that was read is TGTGCCAGCAAGGCGGGCCAGGCCCTTTCACCA.

Notes on this clone: The read terminates 3 residues before the CDR3 end, so the remaining end is supplied by the germline J gene. The chain joins TRBV20-1 to TRBJ1-2, with D perhaps matching TRBD1 (6 bases). This CDR3 is built from 12 residues. Germline-derived CDR1 and CDR2 are DFQATT and SNEGSKA (reference sequence). The CDR3 sequence: CSAALGTKGYTF. CDR3 bases read: TGCAGTGCTGCCCTCGGGACAAAGGGC.

Details on this clone: The CDR3 extends 3 residues past the end of the read, so its final part is completed from the germline J gene. This chain links TRBV6-2 or TRBV6-3 with TRBJ1-5, with TRBD1 matching 7 bases. The CDR3 has 14 amino acids. V was pared by 6 bases and J by 6 bases, with 8 bases of the junction left unmatched. Germline CDR1 and CDR2: MNHEY and SVGEGT. CDR3 DNA, as far as it was read: TGTGCCAGCAGCACCCAAGGGGGCGGTCAGCCC. Translation gives CASSTQGGGQP. The entire CDR3 is CASSTQGGGQPQHF.

Concerning this clone: The read ends 3 residues shy of where the CDR3 ends; the end is completed using the germline J gene. The V and J genes are TRBV6-1 and TRBJ1-4; a weak D match, TRBD1 (6 bases). This CDR3 contains 15 residues. Trimming took off 2 bases at V and 8 bases at J, with 15 bases between the two ends. Germline-derived CDR1 and CDR2 are MNHNS and SASEGT. This CDR3 reads CASSETGHMEEKLFF. CDR3 DNA (partial): TGTGCCAGCAGTGAAACGGGACACATGGAAGAAAAA.

In the case of this clone: From the germline J gene comes the end of the CDR3, since the read stops 3 residues before it. The chain carries TRBV10-1 and TRBJ1-6; 7 bases agree with TRBD1. CDR1 is WNHNN, CDR2 SYGVQD, per germline (reference sequence). V lost 8 bases, J lost 7 bases, and 8 bases stayed unmatched. The CDR3 extends over 14 amino acids. The sequenced CDR3 bases are TGCGCCAGCCCTGGGACAGCACTCAATTCACCC. Protein product: CASPGTALNSP. The whole CDR3 region reads CASPGTALNSPLHF.

Notes on this clone: Read sequence stops 3 residues before the CDR3 end, and the germline J gene provides the missing end. The rearrangement joins TRBV7-9 to TRBJ2-3, with D unclear. V was clipped by 5 bases and J by 3 bases, with 6 bases between them. Germline V lookup: CDR1 SEHNR, CDR2 FQNEAQ (reference sequence). The CDR3 length is 12 residues. The CDR3 sequence is CASSLRTDTQYF. CDR3 bases read: TGTGCCAGCAGCCTTAGAACAGATACG.

Concerning this clone itself: The CDR3 is cut off 3 residues early in the read; its end comes from the germline J gene. The chain is built from TRBV2 and TRBJ1-2; TRBD1 agrees at 7 bases. CDR3 length: 13 residues. Trimming cost V 6 bases and J 6 bases; bases outside gene matches: 7. CDR1 is SNHLY, CDR2 FYNNEI, per germline. Incomplete CDR3 DNA: TGTGCCAGCAGAGCCGACAGGGACCATGGC. This gives the protein CASRADRDHG. The entire CDR3 protein reads CASRADRDHGYTF.

As to this clone: The CDR3 end lies 3 residues beyond the end of the read and is filled in from the germline J gene. The rearrangement joins TRBV2 to TRBJ1-6, with TRBD1 matching over 7 bases. The CDR3 contains 11 residues. Germline trimming cut 9 bases from V and 12 bases from J; bases unmatched to any gene: 5. Germline V CDR1 and CDR2: SNHLY, FYNNEI. The CDR3 DNA, read in part, is TGTGCCAGTGGGACAGCCAAACCC. It translates to CASGTAKP. The whole CDR3 is CASGTAKPLHF.

This clone is medium-sized (0.01 to 0.1%) by frequency. Sequencing ends 3 residues short of the CDR3 end; the germline J gene provides the rest. The chain is built from TRBV19 and TRBJ1-4; D possibly corresponds to TRBD1 (5 bases). In germline, CDR1 is LNHDA, CDR2 SQIVND (reference sequence). This CDR3 is built from 18 residues. Deletions cut 6 bases from V and 1 base from J, with 21 bases between. CDR3 DNA (partial): TGTGCCAGTAGCGACAGAACCTACGCCCATGGAACTAATGAAAAA. Its protein product is CASSDRTYAHGTNEK. The CDR3 in its entirety is CASSDRTYAHGTNEKLFF.

Of note for this clone: An end of the junction differs from the germline gene, which may be a read error. The read comes to an end 3 residues before the CDR3 does, leaving the germline J gene to fill in the end. This chain joins TRBV4-2 and TRBJ2-4, with TRBD2 identical over 12 bases. Germline lookup yields CDR1 LGHNA and CDR2 YNFKEQ. The CDR3 is 17 residues long. The DNA read from the CDR3 is TGCGCCAGCAGCCAAGATCCTTGGCCTAGCGGGGGGGTGGAT. It yields the protein CASSQDPWPSGGVD. The CDR3 reads in full as CASSQDPWPSGGVDQYF.

On this clone itself: The read is 3 residues too short to cover the CDR3 end, so that end is filled in from the germline J gene. V and J are TRBV20-1 and TRBJ2-2; 9 bases line up with TRBD1. The CDR3 length is 14 residues. Germline assignment: CDR1 DFQATT and CDR2 SNEGSKA (reference sequence). CDR3 amino acids: CSASQGAYREKLFF. The DNA read from the CDR3 is TGCAGTGCTTCACAGGGGGCATATCGTGAAAAG.

Note on this clone: The CDR3 is cut off 3 residues early in the read; its end comes from the germline J gene. The gene calls are TRBV7-2 and TRBJ2-3, with D perhaps given as TRBD1 or TRBD2 (5 bases each). This CDR3 is 15 amino acids long. CDR1 SGHTA and CDR2 FQGNSA come from the germline V gene. V lost 5 bases and J lost 0, with 12 bases in between. Partial CDR3 DNA: TGTGCCAGCAGCCAGAGGGGCCAAAGCACAGATACG. Amino acids: CASSQRGQSTDT. The entire CDR3 sequence reads CASSQRGQSTDTQYF.

With regard to this clone: The read terminates 3 residues before the CDR3 end, so the remaining end is supplied by the germline J gene. The V and J genes are TRBV19 and TRBJ1-2; no definite D call. Germline V gives CDR1 LNHDA, CDR2 SQIVND (reference sequence). The CDR3 runs 13 residues. The CDR3 loop reads CASSKLEGYDYTF. The sequenced part of the CDR3 DNA is TGTGCCAGTAGTAAATTGGAGGGCTACGAC.

The DNA read from the CDR3 is TGTGCCATCAGTGGGAGACAGCAAGAGACC. It yields the protein CAISGRQQET. The complete CDR3 sequence is CAISGRQQETQYF. The chain uses TRBV10-3 and TRBJ2-5; a weak D match, TRBD1 (5 bases). The read ends 3 residues before the CDR3 terminus; that terminus is restored from the germline J gene. Trimming took off 4 bases at V and 2 bases at J, with 8 bases between the two ends. Germline values: CDR1 ENHRY, CDR2 SYGVKD. This CDR3 comprises 13 residues.

A word on this clone: The read ends 3 residues before the CDR3 terminus; that terminus is restored from the germline J gene. The chain links TRBV19 to TRBJ2-7, with D possibly matching TRBD1 (7 bases). V lost 5 bases to trimming and J lost 2 bases, with 13 bases between them. CDR1 is LNHDA and CDR2 is SQIVND in the germline V gene (reference sequence). The CDR3 spans 14 residues. The part of the CDR3 DNA that was read is TGTGCCAGTAGTTGGCGGGGACAGCCCTACGAG. Its protein product is CASSWRGQPYE. The whole CDR3 reads CASSWRGQPYEQYF.

With regard to this clone: Read data end 3 residues before the CDR3 end; the end is taken from the germline J gene. The V and J genes are TRBV2 and TRBJ1-5; maybe TRBD1 (6 bases). V lost 7 bases and J 6 bases, leaving 13 bases between the germline ends. Looked up from germline, CDR1 is SNHLY and CDR2 is FYNNEI. This CDR3 is built from 13 residues. CDR3 DNA, as far as it was read: TGTGCCAGCACTCAAGGGGGGGCTCAGCCC. This sequence encodes CASTQGGAQP. The complete CDR3 sequence is CASTQGGAQPQHF.

As concerns this clone: Read coverage stops 3 residues before the CDR3 terminus; the germline J gene supplies the remainder. V and J are TRBV11-1 and TRBJ2-2, with a possible D match to TRBD1 (5 bases). The CDR3 is 15 residues long. V dropped 2 bases and J dropped 7 bases, with 14 bases sitting between them. The germline CDR1 and CDR2 sequences are SGHAT and FQDESV (reference sequence). This CDR3 reads CASSLNGRQGGELFF. The CDR3 DNA, read in part, is TGTGCCAGCAGCTTAAATGGGCGGCAGGGCGGGGAG.

Partial CDR3 DNA: TGCGCCAGCAGCCCGAGACAGCAGAACACTGAA. Translation: CASSPRQQNTE. The whole CDR3 is CASSPRQQNTEAFF. The chain uses TRBV5-1 and TRBJ1-1; possibly TRBD1 for D (5 bases). The read stops 3 residues short of the end of the CDR3; the missing end is completed from the germline J gene. Trimming left V 4 bases short and J 1 base short, with 11 bases between. Germline CDR1 reads SGHRS; CDR2 reads YFSETQ. This CDR3 spans 14 amino acids.

In the case of this clone: The read terminates 3 residues ahead of where the CDR3 ends, so the germline J gene completes it. The chain uses TRBV20-1 and TRBJ2-1; TRBD2 matches at 10 bases. V shed 2 bases, J shed 7 bases, and the junction held 5 bases outside the gene matches. CDR1 is DFQATT and CDR2 is SNEGSKA in the germline V gene (reference sequence). This CDR3 region has 14 residues. Here the CDR3 reads CSARSGGAGNEQFF. The covered CDR3 bases are TGCAGTGCTAGAAGCGGGGGGGCCGGGAATGAG.

With regard to this clone: The read terminates 3 residues before the CDR3 end, so the remaining end is supplied by the germline J gene. The chain couples TRBV4-1 to TRBJ2-5, with D hard to call. This CDR3 region has 12 residues. V shed 2 bases and J shed 5 bases, with 6 bases lying between them. The germline V gene has CDR1 MGHRA and CDR2 YSYEKL. CDR3 bases read: TGCGCCAGCAGCCAAATAGGGGAGACC. It translates to CASSQIGET. The CDR3 in full is CASSQIGETQYF.

As for this clone: The CDR3 extends 3 residues past the end of the read, so its final part is completed from the germline J gene. Within the sample, other DNA sequences also encode this same CDR3. The chain links TRBV14 to TRBJ1-3; tentatively, D is TRBD1 (6 bases). Germline V gene lookup returns CDR1 SGHDN and CDR2 FVKESK. CDR3 length equals 16 residues. Trimming cost V 3 bases and J 2 bases, with 14 bases left between them. The CDR3 reads CASSHKLGGAGNTIYF. The part of the CDR3 DNA that was read is TGTGCCAGCAGCCATAAGTTAGGGGGAGCTGGAAACACC.

As for this clone: The read finishes 3 residues shy of the CDR3 end, and the germline J gene is used to complete it. This chain uses TRBV9 with TRBJ1-4, with 7 bases fitting TRBD1. The CDR3 is 15 amino acids. Per germline, CDR1 SGDLS and CDR2 YYNGEE. Trimming cost V 1 base and J 7 bases; bases outside gene matches: 7. The CDR3 sequence is CASSVNTGEGEKLFF. Partial CDR3 DNA: TGTGCCAGCAGCGTAAACACAGGGGAAGGTGAAAAA.